The present T cell receptor beta chain was sequenced within a study of CD8 T cells in Susac syndrome. Only one count was recorded for this clonotype. An input of roughly 0.5 to 1 ug of RNA was subjected to reverse transcription using random hexamers. TCR beta CDR3 was amplified by immunoSEQ covering 54 Vbeta and 13 Jbeta. TCRdb re-derived calls from the immunoSEQ multiplex PCR reads in MiXCR, one entry per CDR3 protein. The sample includes around 200,000 distinct CDR3 sequences, about 95% of them seen just once. From germline, CDR1 is KGHSH and CDR2 LQKENI. The CDR3 is made up of 17 amino acids. V trimming: 4 bases; J trimming: 8 bases; junction bases outside the gene matches: 17.

This TCR was sampled from a human donor in good health. Sample: CD4+ T cells from PBMCs. This chain connects TRBV18 to TRBJ2-1; TRBD2 agrees at 7 bases. CDR3 in amino acids: CASSRLRAGHRGDEQFF. The CDR3, as DNA: TGTGCCAGCTCACGCCTCAGGGCAGGGCACCGGGGGGATGAGCAGTTCTTC.